The TCR beta chain under discussion was sequenced for a study of blood T cell repertoires in COVID-19. Some clones are missing from TCRdb's copy, which holds only in-frame ones; the method was immunoSEQ multiplex PCR. The profile shows tens of thousands of clones, about 88% of them singletons. CDR3 length equals 13 residues. The germline V gene encodes CDR1 MDHEN and CDR2 SYDVKM. Trimming cost V 8 bases and J 0 bases, with 5 bases left between them. The receptor was isolated from a woman in her 70s with active COVID-19. The chain has TRBV28 and TRBJ1-6; D call uncertain. The specimen sequenced was peripheral blood. CDR3 in DNA: TGTGCCAGCTTGAGCTCCTATAATTCACCCCTCCACTTT. This encodes CASLSSYNSPLHF.